This T cell receptor beta chain appears in the sequencing data of a study of lymphopenia after photon versus proton radiotherapy. Study-level results: Post-nadir TCR diversity decline inversely tracked overall survival among those who died. Post-nadir diversity loss with photons came from oligoclonal expansion, particularly CD8+ Temra cells. Proton therapy kept repertoires fairly stable, unlike photons, which gained effector/memory cells.

The data were produced by immunoSEQ multiplex PCR, yet TCRdb's version contains in-frame clones alone and is incomplete. Counted here are 30,000 to 45,000 clones, approximately 90% occurring once; the ten biggest clones make up roughly 15%. This clone occurred once. The antigen is undetermined. The sequencing used peripheral blood, collected from a patient treated with photon-based radiotherapy. The TCR comes from a man between 60 and 75 years old with cholangiocarcinoma.

This chain's CDR3 is CASSWTSGRTDTQYF. Written as DNA, the CDR3 is TGTGCCAGCAGCTGGACTAGCGGGAGGACAGATACGCAGTATTTT. V and J are TRBV28 and TRBJ2-3, with 14 bases lining up with TRBD2. The germline CDR1 and CDR2 sequences are MDHEN and SYDVKM. This CDR3 has 15 amino acids. V dropped 6 bases and J dropped 3; count of bases not matched to a gene: 2. The full variable domain, rest sourced from reference TRBV28 and TRBJ2-3, is DVKVTQSSRYLVKRTGEKVFLECVQDMDHENMFWYRQDPGLGLRLIYFSYDVKMKEKGDIPEGYSVSREKKERFSLILESASTNQTSMYLCASSWTSGRTDTQYFGPGTRLTVL.